Presented here are 29 T cell receptor beta chains from one specimen sequenced in a study of T cells in women clearing cervical HPV infection. The repertoire was sequenced with immunoSEQ multiplex PCR; TCRdb's copy has only in-frame clones and lacks some. The sample data list about 46,000 clones. The specimen was blood buffy coat. These receptors all come from a woman between 18 and 70 years old with a cervical HPV16 infection that either progressed to CIN3+ or cleared (not recorded which).

Comment on this clone: The observed sequence ends 3 residues before the CDR3 terminus, with the missing tail filled in from the germline J gene. This chain uses TRBV7-6 with TRBJ2-3; D remains ambiguous. V was clipped by 1 base and J by 0 bases, with 8 bases between them. Germline lookup yields CDR1 SGHVS and CDR2 FNYEAQ. The CDR3 has 15 amino acids. CDR3: CASSLERLSTDTQYF. Incomplete CDR3 DNA: TGTGCCAGCAGCTTAGAAAGACTTAGCACAGATACG.

Points on this clone: The read ends 3 residues before the CDR3 terminus; that terminus is restored from the germline J gene. This chain connects TRBV20-1 to TRBJ2-3, with a weak D call TRBD2 (6 bases). Per germline, CDR1 DFQATT and CDR2 SNEGSKA (reference sequence). CDR3 length: 14 residues. V was trimmed by 5 bases and J by 2 bases, leaving 14 bases between them. CDR3 DNA, as far as it was read: TGCAGTGCTTCGGACTATTCTGACACAGATACG. Amino acids: CSASDYSDTDT. Given in full, the CDR3 is CSASDYSDTDTQYF.

Note on this clone: The read ends 3 residues before the CDR3 terminus; that terminus is restored from the germline J gene. V gene TRBV29-1 combines with J gene TRBJ1-2, with D tentatively TRBD1 (6 bases). From germline, CDR1 is SQVTM and CDR2 ANQGSEA. The CDR3 consists of 12 residues. CDR3 in amino acids: CSVDKTGLVYTF. CDR3 bases read: TGCAGCGTTGATAAGACAGGTTTGGTC.

Turning to this clone: The missing CDR3 end, 3 residues past where the read stops, is filled in from the germline J gene. This chain connects TRBV7-9 to TRBJ1-1, with 8 bases fitting TRBD1. CDR1 and CDR2 (germline): SEHNR, FQNEAQ (reference sequence). V was pared by 0 bases and J by 5 bases, with 5 bases of the junction left unmatched. The CDR3 sequence is 15 residues long. CDR3 residues: CASSLATGGETEAFF. The covered CDR3 bases are TGTGCCAGCAGCTTAGCTACAGGGGGGGAGACTGAA.

For this clone: The read comes to an end 3 residues before the CDR3 does, leaving the germline J gene to fill in the end. The V call is TRBV19, the J call TRBJ1-2; tentative D call: TRBD1 (5 bases). Germline values: CDR1 LNHDA, CDR2 SQIVND (reference sequence). CDR3 length equals 14 residues. V lost 3 bases and J 4 bases, leaving 12 bases between the germline ends. Partial CDR3 DNA: TGTGCCAGTAGTATCTTGACAGCTACCTATGGC. Encoded protein: CASSILTATYG. The CDR3 as a whole reads CASSILTATYGYTF.

On this clone itself: The sequenced fragment ends 3 residues before the CDR3 boundary, so the rest is inferred from the germline J gene. This chain joins TRBV20-1 and TRBJ2-7, with D possibly matching TRBD2 (5 bases). Germline V gene data show CDR1 as DFQATT and CDR2 as SNEGSKA (reference sequence). The CDR3 covers 13 residues. Trimming cost V 5 bases and J 2 bases, with 13 bases left between them. The CDR3 sequence is CSASTRGAYEQYF. The sequenced CDR3 bases are TGCAGTGCTTCCACTCGGGGAGCCTACGAG.

To note about this clone: The read ends 3 residues before the CDR3 terminus; that terminus is restored from the germline J gene. The gene calls are TRBV5-1 and TRBJ2-7, with 7 bases aligning to TRBD1. CDR3 size: 14 residues. Trimming took 0 bases from V and 4 from J; bases not matched to a gene: 4. Germline assignment: CDR1 SGHRS and CDR2 YFSETQ. The covered CDR3 bases are TGCGCCAGCAGCTTGGAAGGACAGGCTTACGAG. This translates into CASSLEGQAYE. The complete CDR3 reads CASSLEGQAYEQYF.

A word on this clone: The read terminates 3 residues before the CDR3 end, so the remaining end is supplied by the germline J gene. The chain couples TRBV7-2 to TRBJ2-1; 9 nucleotides align to TRBD2. CDR3 size: 15 residues. Unmatched junction bases numbered 11, after V lost 6 bases and J lost 8 bases. Germline lookup yields CDR1 SGHTA and CDR2 FQGNSA. The CDR3 protein is CASRPAGGRIHEQFF. The covered CDR3 bases are TGTGCCAGCAGACCGGCGGGGGGGCGCATCCATGAG.

To note about this clone: The CDR3 goes on 3 residues after the read ends, and that part is filled in from the germline J gene. The chain recombines TRBV19 with TRBJ1-5; 7 bases line up with TRBD1. This CDR3 comprises 15 residues. Germline assignment: CDR1 LNHDA and CDR2 SQIVND (reference sequence). The part of the CDR3 DNA that was read is TGTGCCAGTAGTACGCTTGGGACAGACACAGATCCC. This encodes CASSTLGTDTDP. The whole CDR3 sequence reads CASSTLGTDTDPQHF.

Note on this clone: Read sequence stops 3 residues before the CDR3 end, and the germline J gene provides the missing end. The genes are TRBV11-3 and TRBJ2-7; no definite D call. The V gene lost 4 bases and the J gene lost 4 bases, with 8 bases spanning the gap. This CDR3 has 12 residues. CDR1 and CDR2 (germline): SGHNT, YENEEA. The CDR3 DNA, read in part, is TGTGCCAGCAGCTCCGTACAGTACGAG. This sequence encodes CASSSVQYE. The entire CDR3 reads CASSSVQYEQYF.

A note on this clone: The CDR3 extends 3 residues past the end of the read, so its final part is completed from the germline J gene. The chain combines TRBV7-2 with TRBJ2-5; a possible D gene is TRBD2 (7 bases). This CDR3 comprises 13 residues. Germline V gene data show CDR1 as SGHTA and CDR2 as FQGNSA. This CDR3 reads CASSTQGGDTQYF. Incomplete CDR3 DNA: TGTGCCAGCAGCACACAGGGAGGGGATACC.

As to this clone: The read finishes 3 residues shy of the CDR3 end, and the germline J gene is used to complete it. V usage is TRBV2 and J usage is TRBJ2-2; maybe TRBD1 (5 bases). The CDR3 loop spans 15 amino acids. Per the germline V gene, CDR1 is SNHLY and CDR2 is FYNNEI. The CDR3 DNA, read in part, is TGTGCCAGCAGGCCCGGAAGGGATGGGGCCAACGTG. This sequence encodes CASRPGRDGANV. The whole CDR3 protein is CASRPGRDGANVLFF.

Remarks on this clone: The CDR3 end falls 3 residues outside the read, so it is completed with the germline J gene. V and J are TRBV30 and TRBJ2-1, with D perhaps TRBD1 (5 bases). The CDR3 runs to 12 residues. Trimming shortened V by 5 bases and J by 0 bases, and 5 bases separated the two germline ends. Germline CDR1 and CDR2: GTSNPN and SVGIG (reference sequence). CDR3 loop: CAWDSSYNEQFF. Partial CDR3 DNA: TGTGCCTGGGACAGCTCCTACAATGAG. Using reference TRBV30 and TRBJ2-1 for the parts outside the CDR3, the full variable domain is SQTIHQWPATLVQPVGSPLSLECTVEGTSNPNLYWYRQAAGRGLQLLFYSVGIGQISSEVPQNLSASRPQDRQFILSSKKLLLSDSGFYLCAWDSSYNEQFFGPGTRLTVL.

Concerning this clone itself: The read ends 3 residues shy of where the CDR3 ends; the end is completed using the germline J gene. The rearrangement uses TRBV7-9 and TRBJ2-1, with TRBD2 identical over 13 bases. This CDR3 region has 15 residues. CDR1 and CDR2 from the germline V gene are SEHNR and FQNEAQ (reference sequence). J gave up 6 bases and V 6 bases, and 5 bases lay outside the gene matches. The CDR3 loop reads CASSSTSGGANEQFF. The sequenced part of the CDR3 DNA is TGTGCCAGCAGTTCCACTAGCGGGGGGGCCAATGAG.

As for this clone: The CDR3 is cut off 3 residues early in the read; its end comes from the germline J gene. The rearrangement uses TRBV30 and TRBJ2-1, with D tentatively TRBD2 (7 bases). CDR1 is GTSNPN and CDR2 is SVGIG in the germline V gene (reference sequence). Trimming removed 1 base at V and 9 bases at J, with 13 bases between. The length of the CDR3 is 13 residues. The part of the CDR3 DNA that was read is TGTGCCTGGAGTGAGAGGGGGGGGTCTGAG. It is translated as CAWSERGGSE. The whole CDR3 sequence is CAWSERGGSEQFF.

For this clone: The read halts 3 residues ahead of the CDR3 end, with the missing end drawn from the germline J gene. The chain recombines TRBV19 with TRBJ1-2; D call uncertain. CDR3 length equals 14 residues. Germline V gene data show CDR1 as LNHDA and CDR2 as SQIVND (reference sequence). V lost 6 bases to trimming and J lost 4 bases, with 15 bases between them. CDR3 region: CASRIAGVGYGYTF. CDR3 DNA, as far as it was read: TGTGCCAGTAGAATTGCAGGAGTAGGCTATGGC.

A note on this clone: The read falls 3 residues short of the CDR3 end, and the missing part is taken from the germline J gene. J is TRBJ2-3 and V is TRBV5-1; D not resolved. Germline V lookup: CDR1 SGHRS, CDR2 YFSETQ. The CDR3 has 17 amino acids. The CDR3 DNA, read in part, is TGCGCCAGCAGCTTCAACGAGGAATTAGGGCCTCAAGAGACG. Amino acids: CASSFNEELGPQET. Given in full, the CDR3 is CASSFNEELGPQETQYF.

The CDR3 sequence is CASSPSGGSSYEQYF. Partial CDR3 DNA: TGTGCCAGCAGCCCTAGCGGGGGGTCTTCCTACGAG. The rearrangement joins TRBV12-3 or TRBV12-4 to TRBJ2-7; 11 bases fit TRBD2. The missing CDR3 end, 3 residues past where the read stops, is filled in from the germline J gene. The CDR3 length is 15 residues. Germline trimming cut 6 bases from V and 1 base from J; bases unmatched to any gene: 5.

A remark on this clone: The read ends 3 residues before the CDR3 terminus; that terminus is restored from the germline J gene. The chain has TRBV19 and TRBJ2-3; weak D call: TRBD1 (6 bases). CDR3 size: 16 residues. The germline V gene encodes CDR1 LNHDA and CDR2 SQIVND (reference sequence). The CDR3 DNA, read in part, is TGTGCCAGTAGTATCACCCCGACAGGACACAATCAGCCG. Translating gives CASSITPTGHNQP. The CDR3 reads in full as CASSITPTGHNQPQYF.

As regards this clone: The read falls 3 residues short of the CDR3 end, and the missing part is taken from the germline J gene. This rearrangement joins TRBV20-1 to TRBJ2-3, with TRBD2 as a possible D gene (5 bases). Between the trimmed V and J ends, which lost 3 bases and 2 bases, there was a span of 6 bases. CDR1 is DFQATT and CDR2 is SNEGSKA in the germline V gene (reference sequence). CDR3 length: 12 residues. The sequenced part of the CDR3 DNA is TGCAGTGCTAGCGGGGTCACAGATACG. Amino acids: CSASGVTDT. The full CDR3 reads CSASGVTDTQYF.

With regard to this clone: The CDR3 end falls 3 residues outside the read, so it is completed with the germline J gene. The chain has TRBV20-1 and TRBJ2-2, with TRBD2 matching over 12 bases. The length of the CDR3 is 13 residues. J was trimmed by 7 bases and V by 8 bases; bases with no gene match: 5. Germline-derived CDR1 and CDR2 are DFQATT and SNEGSKA (reference sequence). CDR3 DNA (partial): TGCAGTACTGGACTAGCGGGGCTCGGGGAG. It codes for CSTGLAGLGE. The full CDR3 sequence reads CSTGLAGLGELFF.

For this clone: The read terminates 3 residues ahead of where the CDR3 ends, so the germline J gene completes it. J is TRBJ2-5 and V is TRBV20-1, with D possibly TRBD2 on 5 matching bases. The CDR3 is made up of 12 amino acids. V was pared by 3 bases and J by 5 bases, with 10 bases between. Per germline, CDR1 DFQATT and CDR2 SNEGSKA (reference sequence). CDR3 DNA (partial): TGCAGTGCTAGGGGCGGGTCGGAGACC. Its translation is CSARGGSET. The full CDR3 reads CSARGGSETQYF.

Turning to this clone: The read comes to an end 3 residues before the CDR3 does, leaving the germline J gene to fill in the end. The chain carries TRBV18 and TRBJ1-5; D gene unclear. Germline CDR1 reads KGHSH; CDR2 reads LQKENI. V gave up 3 bases and J gave up 9 bases, with 12 bases separating them. The CDR3 has 13 amino acids. CDR3 DNA (partial): TGTGCCAGCTCACCCGGCGTTAAGCGGCCC. The encoded protein is CASSPGVKRP. The full-length CDR3 reads as CASSPGVKRPQHF.

A word on this clone: The read gets to within 3 residues of the CDR3 end, and the germline J gene fills in the rest. This chain links TRBV18 with TRBJ2-2; TRBD2 might be the D (6 bases). This CDR3 contains 19 residues. Trimming took off 0 bases at V and 0 bases at J, with 17 bases between the two ends. Germline V gives CDR1 KGHSH, CDR2 LQKENI. CDR3 residues: CASSPPGQYSGPNTGELFF. The sequenced CDR3 bases are TGTGCCAGCTCACCACCAGGCCAATATAGCGGACCGAACACCGGGGAG.

Comments on this clone: The junction does not match germline at one end; this may be a read error. The read gets to within 3 residues of the CDR3 end, and the germline J gene fills in the rest. The same CDR3 can be traced to other DNA sequences in this sample. V gene TRBV18 combines with J gene TRBJ1-3; TRBD1 might be the D (6 bases). The germline V gene has CDR1 KGHSH and CDR2 LQKENI. The CDR3 runs 16 residues. CDR3 bases read: TGTGCCAGCTCACCACCTTCAGGGGTTGGTGGAAACACG. Amino acids: CASSPPSGVGGNT. The complete CDR3 sequence is CASSPPSGVGGNTIYF.

In the case of this clone: With the read ending 3 residues before the CDR3 end, the germline J gene is used to fill in that end. This chain joins TRBV7-3 and TRBJ2-4; TRBD1 matches at 7 bases. Germline V CDR1 and CDR2: SGHTA, FQGTGA. This CDR3 is 14 amino acids long. The CDR3 DNA, read in part, is TGTGCCAGCAGCTTAGGGACAGCTCAAGAGACT. Translating gives CASSLGTAQET. The entire CDR3 sequence reads CASSLGTAQETQYF.

Notes on this clone: The observed sequence ends 3 residues before the CDR3 terminus, with the missing tail filled in from the germline J gene. The chain combines TRBV7-3 with TRBJ2-5, with 9 bases that match TRBD2. The V and J ends lost 4 bases and 2 bases, in that order; junction bases with no gene match: 5. The CDR3 extends over 15 amino acids. Germline V lookup: CDR1 SGHTA, CDR2 FQGTGA. CDR3 protein: CASSSGLARQETQYF. The part of the CDR3 DNA that was read is TGTGCCAGCAGCTCCGGACTAGCGAGACAAGAGACC.

Of note for this clone: Read data end 3 residues before the CDR3 end; the end is taken from the germline J gene. The gene calls are TRBV19 and TRBJ2-2; D may be TRBD1 (6 bases). In germline, CDR1 is LNHDA, CDR2 SQIVND (reference sequence). CDR3 length equals 15 residues. CDR3 DNA, as far as it was read: TGTGCCAGTAGTCCTAAAGACAGGCGAGGGGGAAAG. Amino acids: CASSPKDRRGGK. The entire CDR3 sequence reads CASSPKDRRGGKLFF.

For this clone: From the germline J gene comes the end of the CDR3, since the read stops 3 residues before it. The rearrangement joins TRBV20-1 to TRBJ2-1; TRBD2 is a possible D gene (5 bases). The germline gives CDR1 DFQATT, CDR2 SNEGSKA (reference sequence). The germline V and J ends were trimmed by 3 bases and 5 bases, with 14 bases remaining between them. The CDR3 extends over 14 amino acids. The sequenced part of the CDR3 DNA is TGCAGTGCTAGTGGTCCCGGACTCCACAATGAG. Translated: CSASGPGLHNE. The whole CDR3 is CSASGPGLHNEQFF.